Listed here are 29 T cell receptor beta chains from one sample, sequenced in a study of OX40 agonist ivuxolimab in advanced cancers. The method was immunoSEQ multiplex PCR; TCRdb's version includes in-frame clones alone and lacks a portion of them. The sample comprises about 45,000 clones, approximately 80% of which are singletons, and 5.1% rests with the top ten. This specimen was CD4+ or CD8+ T cells sorted from blood, taken in a trial of the OX40 agonist ivuxolimab. The receptors were gathered from an adult with an advanced solid tumor such as melanoma, head and neck, liver or kidney cancer.

CDR3 sequence: CASSPNAIRQVYEQYF. CDR3 coding DNA: TGTGCCAGCAGCCCTAATGCGATAAGACAGGTCTACGAGCAGTACTTC. The V gene is TRBV11-2, the J gene TRBJ2-7; tentatively, D is TRBD1 (6 bases). V was cut by 5 bases and J by 3 bases, with 20 bases left in between. Germline assignment: CDR1 SGHAT and CDR2 FQNNGV. The CDR3 has 16 amino acids.

This rearrangement joins TRBV6-5 to TRBJ1-2; D possibly corresponds to TRBD1 (6 bases). The CDR3 contains 14 residues. V was shortened by 6 bases and J by 5 bases, with 16 bases between the two germline ends. CDR1 is MNHEY and CDR2 is SVGAGI in the germline V gene. CDR3 residues: CASSQKRTVYGYTF. CDR3 bases: TGTGCCAGCAGCCAAAAGAGGACAGTGTATGGCTACACCTTC.

The genes are TRBV4-1 and TRBJ2-3; D not certain. Germline CDR1 is MGHRA and CDR2 is YSYEKL. The V end lost 3 bases, the J end lost 0 bases, and 10 bases lay between the germline ends. The CDR3 is 15 residues long. CDR3 amino acids: CASSHQLSSTDTQYF. The CDR3 DNA sequence: TGCGCCAGCAGCCATCAACTTTCTAGCACAGATACGCAGTATTTT.

The chain has TRBV10-2 and TRBJ2-7, with TRBD2 identical over 9 bases. The ends lost 5 bases at V and 1 base at J; junction bases unmatched: 9. CDR1 and CDR2 (germline): WSHSY, SAAADI. CDR3 length: 16 residues. The CDR3 sequence is CASSFTPGLASYEQYF. In DNA form, the CDR3 reads TGCGCCAGCAGTTTTACCCCGGGACTAGCTTCCTACGAGCAGTACTTC.

V gene TRBV5-1 combines with J gene TRBJ2-5; TRBD2 aligns across 7 bases. The CDR3 contains 14 residues. V lost 0 bases and J lost 4; bases outside the gene matches: 3. Germline loops: CDR1 SGHRS, CDR2 YFSETQ. The CDR3 DNA reads as TGCGCCAGCAGCTTGGTGGCGGGAGTAGAGACCCAGTACTTC. It is translated as CASSLVAGVETQYF. Full variable domain (outside the CDR3, taken from reference TRBV5-1 and TRBJ2-5): KAGVTQTPRYLIKTRGQQVTLSCSPISGHRSVSWYQQTPGQGLQFLFEYFSETQRNKGNFPGRFSGRQFSNSRSEMNVSTLELGDSALYLCASSLVAGVETQYFGPGTRLLVL.

The rearrangement uses TRBV6-1 and TRBJ2-3; a possible D gene is TRBD1 (6 bases). This CDR3 has 17 residues. V lost 2 bases to trimming and J lost 4 bases, with 19 bases between them. The germline V gene encodes CDR1 MNHNS and CDR2 SASEGT. The CDR3, as DNA: TGTGCCAGCAGTGAATACTTCCGGACCAGGGGAGCAGATACGCAGTATTTT. Amino acids: CASSEYFRTRGADTQYF.

V gene TRBV18 combines with J gene TRBJ1-4; D unclear. Germline CDR1 and CDR2: KGHSH and LQKENI. Between the trimmed V and J ends, which lost 6 bases and 2 bases, there was a span of 16 bases. This CDR3 comprises 16 residues. CDR3 sequence: CASSRDSRGTNEKLFF. The CDR3 bases are TGTGCCAGCTCCCGGGATAGCCGGGGTACTAATGAAAAACTGTTTTTT.

The chain couples TRBV28 to TRBJ1-6, with a weak D call TRBD1 (6 bases). Germline CDR1 MDHEN, CDR2 SYDVKM. The CDR3 loop spans 16 amino acids. V lost 5 bases to trimming and J lost 10 bases, with 21 bases between them. For the CDR3, the DNA is TGTGCCAGCAGTACCATACAGGGAGGCCCGAGGTCACCCCTCCACTTT. Its translation is CASSTIQGGPRSPLHF. The whole variable domain, remainder taken from reference TRBV28 and TRBJ1-6, is DVKVTQSSRYLVKRTGEKVFLECVQDMDHENMFWYRQDPGLGLRLIYFSYDVKMKEKGDIPEGYSVSREKKERFSLILESASTNQTSMYLCASSTIQGGPRSPLHFGNGTRLTVT.

The chain recombines TRBV7-8 with TRBJ2-7; D is unresolved. CDR1 SGHVS and CDR2 FQNEAQ come from the germline V gene. The germline V and J ends were trimmed by 5 bases and 5 bases, with 13 bases remaining between them. The CDR3 covers 13 residues. The CDR3 DNA reads as TGTGCCAGCAGCGGAAGAATGGGTCACGAGCAGTACTTC. Its protein is CASSGRMGHEQYF.

The rearrangement joins TRBV5-5 to TRBJ1-2, with 7 bases that match TRBD1. Germline V lookup: CDR1 SGHKS, CDR2 YYEKEE (reference sequence). The CDR3 spans 14 residues. V gave up 4 bases and J gave up 5 bases; unmatched junction bases: 8. CDR3 in amino acids: CASSLRTGEYGYTF. CDR3 DNA sequence: TGTGCCAGCAGCCTGAGGACAGGAGAGTATGGCTACACCTTC. Using reference TRBV5-5 and TRBJ1-2 for the parts outside the CDR3, the full variable domain is DAGVTQSPTHLIKTRGQQVTLRCSPISGHKSVSWYQQVLGQGPQFIFQYYEKEERGRGNFPDRFSARQFPNYSSELNVNALLLGDSALYLCASSLRTGEYGYTFGSGTRLTVV.

V gene TRBV5-4 combines with J gene TRBJ2-3; 9 bases match TRBD2. Germline V gene lookup returns CDR1 SGHNT and CDR2 YYREEE (reference sequence). The CDR3 contains 15 residues. V dropped 1 base and J dropped 3; count of bases not matched to a gene: 3. The CDR3 loop reads CASSLSLAGTDTQYF. In DNA, the CDR3 is TGTGCCAGCAGCTTGAGCCTAGCGGGAACAGATACGCAGTATTTT.

The J gene is TRBJ2-7, the V gene TRBV9; TRBD2 is a possible D gene (7 bases). Germline V lookup: CDR1 SGDLS, CDR2 YYNGEE. Between the trimmed V and J ends, which lost 0 bases and 6 bases, there was a span of 13 bases. CDR3 length: 14 amino acids. The DNA for the CDR3 is TGTGCCAGCAGCGTAGCTACTCGGGGGGCCGAGCAGTACTTC. It encodes CASSVATRGAEQYF.

The rearrangement joins TRBV11-3 to TRBJ2-6; D possibly corresponds to TRBD2 (5 bases). Germline loops: CDR1 SGHNT, CDR2 YENEEA. The CDR3 sequence is 16 residues long. The V gene lost 0 bases and the J gene lost 0 bases, with 6 bases spanning the gap. CDR3 sequence (DNA): TGTGCCAGCAGCTTAGATGGGAGCTCTGGGGCCAACGTCCTGACTTTC. Its translation is CASSLDGSSGANVLTF.

The gene calls are TRBV7-9 and TRBJ2-1, with D possibly TRBD1 on 5 matching bases. The CDR3 runs to 16 residues. The V and J ends lost 1 base and 7 bases respectively, with 17 bases between them. Germline assignment: CDR1 SEHNR and CDR2 FQNEAQ (reference sequence). The CDR3 DNA follows: TGTGCCAGCAGCTTAGGAGGTTGGACAACAAGGAATGAGCAGTTCTTC. As protein: CASSLGGWTTRNEQFF. The full variable domain, rest sourced from reference TRBV7-9 and TRBJ2-1, is DTGVSQNPRHKITKRGQNVTFRCDPISEHNRLYWYRQTLGQGPEFLTYFQNEAQLEKSRLLSDRFSAERPKGSFSTLEIQRTEQGDSAMYLCASSLGGWTTRNEQFFGPGTRLTVL.

V usage is TRBV30 and J usage is TRBJ2-1; maybe TRBD2 (5 bases). The CDR3 runs 12 residues. The ends were cut back, 1 base at V and 12 bases at J, with 13 bases in the middle. CDR1 GTSNPN and CDR2 SVGIG come from the germline V gene (reference sequence). CDR3 sequence: CAWSGMSSGQFF. CDR3 sequence (DNA): TGTGCCTGGAGTGGAATGTCGAGCGGGCAGTTCTTC. Combining the CDR3 with reference TRBV30 and TRBJ2-1 gives the whole variable domain SQTIHQWPATLVQPVGSPLSLECTVEGTSNPNLYWYRQAAGRGLQLLFYSVGIGQISSEVPQNLSASRPQDRQFILSSKKLLLSDSGFYLCAWSGMSSGQFFGPGTRLTVL.

The chain couples TRBV7-6 to TRBJ2-7; D ambiguous. V lost 5 bases, J lost 8 bases, and 19 bases lay in between. The CDR3 covers 14 residues. Germline CDR1 and CDR2: SGHVS and FNYEAQ. DNA for the CDR3: TGTGCCAGCAGCGCAAGCCGGATACATACGAAGCAGTACTTC. It specifies CASSASRIHTKQYF.

This clone was recorded once. This chain joins TRBV10-1 and TRBJ2-7; either TRBD1 or TRBD2 may fit D (5 bases each). The CDR3 contains 18 residues. V lost 2 bases and J lost 2, with 22 bases in between. Germline V gene sequence: CDR1 WNHNN, CDR2 SYGVQD (reference sequence). CDR3 loop: CASSEGDELLTATYEQYF. CDR3 coding DNA: TGCGCCAGCAGTGAGGGGGACGAACTCCTGACAGCCACCTACGAGCAGTACTTC.

The rearrangement links TRBV18 to TRBJ1-2; D unresolved. Between the trimmed V and J ends, which lost 10 bases and 0 bases, there was a span of 12 bases. This CDR3 is built from 13 residues. Germline CDR1 is KGHSH and CDR2 is LQKENI. The CDR3 reads CATRGISNYGYTF. CDR3 nucleotides: TGTGCCACCCGAGGGATTTCTAACTATGGCTACACCTTC.

The V and J genes are TRBV27 and TRBJ2-3; D may correspond to TRBD1 or TRBD2 (5 bases each). CDR3 length equals 14 residues. Germline V gene sequence: CDR1 MNHEY, CDR2 SMNVEV (reference sequence). Trimming pared 5 bases from V and 7 bases from J, leaving 16 bases between. The CDR3 region is CASSSRDELNTQYF. CDR3 nucleotide sequence: TGTGCCAGCAGTAGCCGGGACGAACTCAATACGCAGTATTTT.

This clone occurred a few times. The genes are TRBV5-1 and TRBJ1-5; no definite D call. The V gene lost 2 bases and the J gene lost 5 bases, with 8 bases spanning the gap. CDR1 and CDR2 (germline): SGHRS, YFSETQ. The length of the CDR3 is 13 residues. The CDR3 DNA reads as TGCGCCAGCAGCTTCGGTCTGGATCAGCCCCAGCATTTT. Amino acids: CASSFGLDQPQHF.

This clone was seen more than once but under ten times. The chain joins TRBV28 to TRBJ1-2; 8 nucleotides match TRBD1. J was trimmed by 2 bases and V by 6 bases; bases with no gene match: 11. This CDR3 has 16 residues. CDR1 is MDHEN and CDR2 is SYDVKM in the germline V gene. CDR3 sequence reads: CASRPSLRTGNYGYTF. CDR3 bases: TGTGCCAGCAGACCGAGCCTCCGGACAGGGAACTATGGCTACACCTTC.

This chain uses TRBV6-6 with TRBJ2-2; TRBD2 is a possible D gene (5 bases). With 0 bases removed from V and 7 bases from J, the gap between germline ends came to 12 bases. CDR1 MNHNY and CDR2 SVGAGI come from the germline V gene (reference sequence). This CDR3 is built from 15 residues. This CDR3 is CASSYSLLGSGELFF. DNA for the CDR3: TGTGCCAGCAGTTACTCCCTCTTGGGGAGCGGGGAGCTGTTTTTT.

This clone was recorded a few times. The gene calls are TRBV11-2 and TRBJ2-1, with 7 bases fitting TRBD1. The CDR3 is made up of 16 amino acids. The V gene end was trimmed by 5 bases and the J gene end by 0 bases; junction bases not matched to a gene: 7. Germline CDR1 reads SGHAT; CDR2 reads FQNNGV. The CDR3 loop is CASSIRDSSSYNEQFF. Here the CDR3 DNA reads TGTGCCAGCAGCATTAGGGACAGCAGCTCCTACAATGAGCAGTTCTTC.

The genes are TRBV28 and TRBJ1-3, with D possibly matching TRBD1 (5 bases). Trimming left V 5 bases short and J 4 bases short, with 12 bases between. Germline values: CDR1 MDHEN, CDR2 SYDVKM. This CDR3 is 14 amino acids long. The CDR3 nucleotides are TGTGCCAGCAGTCAGGGATCGCCGGGAAACACCATATATTTT. It codes for CASSQGSPGNTIYF. Variable domain in full (rest from reference TRBV28 and TRBJ1-3): DVKVTQSSRYLVKRTGEKVFLECVQDMDHENMFWYRQDPGLGLRLIYFSYDVKMKEKGDIPEGYSVSREKKERFSLILESASTNQTSMYLCASSQGSPGNTIYFGEGSWLTVV.

In its sample, this clone was seen a few times. The V call is TRBV5-4, the J call TRBJ1-5; 9 bases are a match to TRBD1. CDR1 and CDR2 from the germline V gene are SGHNT and YYREEE (reference sequence). CDR3 length equals 15 residues. Trimming removed 4 bases from V and 3 bases from J; junction bases left unmatched: 5. The CDR3 region has the DNA TGTGCCAGCAGCGTTGACAGGGGGTTCAATCAGCCCCAGCATTTT. Its protein product is CASSVDRGFNQPQHF.

V is TRBV23-1 and J is TRBJ2-1, with D possibly called TRBD1 or TRBD2 (5 bases each). TRBV23-1 is labeled an ORF, and its function is uncertain. V was trimmed by 3 bases and J by 6 bases, leaving 15 bases between them. This CDR3 contains 15 residues. CDR3 protein: CASSHTGTAGNEQFF. Here the CDR3 DNA reads TGCGCCAGCAGTCACACCGGGACGGCGGGCAATGAGCAGTTCTTC.

The chain combines TRBV29-1 with TRBJ2-1; 8 bases match TRBD2. The CDR3 loop spans 14 amino acids. Germline values: CDR1 SQVTM, CDR2 ANQGSEA. V gave up 6 bases and J gave up 0 bases; unmatched junction bases: 4. The CDR3 reads CSVGLGSSYNEQFF. In DNA, the CDR3 is TGCAGCGTGGGACTAGGCAGCTCCTACAATGAGCAGTTCTTC.

The CDR3 region has the DNA TGCGCCAGCAGCCTCCGGCCGGGGGAATACGAGCAGTACTTC. It yields the protein CASSLRPGEYEQYF. The gene calls are TRBV5-1 and TRBJ2-7, with a tentative D call TRBD2 (6 bases). The CDR3 consists of 14 residues. The germline V gene has CDR1 SGHRS and CDR2 YFSETQ. V lost 4 bases and J 4 bases, leaving 15 bases between the germline ends.

V usage is TRBV2 and J usage is TRBJ2-2; the D gene is possibly TRBD2 (5 bases). CDR1 is SNHLY and CDR2 is FYNNEI in the germline V gene. The CDR3 sequence is 15 residues long. Trimming removed 6 bases at V and 5 bases at J, with 16 bases between. The CDR3 loop is CASSRDWGLTGELFF. The CDR3 nucleotides are TGTGCCAGCAGCCGGGATTGGGGTCTAACCGGGGAGCTGTTTTTT.